The source of this TCR beta chain is a study of blood T cells in healthy people across ages. A sample-barcoded 5' primer and a J-beta primer mix were used in a second PCR of roughly 6 to 11 cycles. Using its own MiXCR run on the 5' RACE reads, TCRdb lists one record per CDR3 protein. Of some 920,000 distinct CDR3 sequences in the sample, roughly 51% were seen once. To note about this clonotype: Antigen unknown.

Germline trimming cut 1 base from V and 0 bases from J; bases unmatched to any gene: 8. The CDR3 contains 17 residues. Findings and caveats of the study: Diversity of TCR beta per million T cells declined in a roughly linear way with age.

This receptor was taken from a woman aged 60-75 years in good health. Sequences were obtained from blood. The V and J genes are TRBV12-3 or TRBV12-4 and TRBJ1-2; 7 bases are shared with TRBD1. In DNA form, the CDR3 reads TGTGCCAGCAGTTTAGGCCAGGGGGTTTATTCTAACTATGGCTACACCTTC. This sequence encodes CASSLGQGVYSNYGYTF.